This T cell receptor beta chain was identified during a study of T-cell memory formation after mild COVID-19. The CDR3 runs 16 residues. Germline V gives CDR1 MNHNY, CDR2 SVGAGI (reference sequence). The ends lost 5 bases at V and 2 bases at J; junction bases unmatched: 10. The authors produced TCR alpha and TCR beta cDNA libraries with sample barcodes and UMIs by 5'RACE using constant-segment primers. TCRdb analysed the 5' RACE reads with MiXCR anew, one entry per CDR3 protein. The data show fewer than 450,000 distinct CDR3 sequences, 20% to 30% seen once. As to this clonotype: Its target is unknown.

Study-wide results and caveats: Pre-infection memory harbored some responding clones, suggesting cross-reactive memory joined. What remained unconfirmed was the SARS-CoV-2 specificity of second-wave clones peaking on day 37. Mainly in CM and EM were contracting CD4+ clones; CD8+ were in EMRA.

The J gene is TRBJ2-5, the V gene TRBV6-6, with 8 bases matching TRBD2. Sequences were obtained from PBMCs or a T cell subset sorted from them (not recorded which). The clonotype comes from an adult woman who had mild COVID-19 (a few samples of this study predate the infection). Cell type and time point are not known. This CDR3 is CASSPPASGRQETQYF. The CDR3 DNA follows: TGTGCCAGCAGTCCCCCGGCTAGCGGGCGGCAAGAGACCCAGTACTTC.